This T cell receptor (beta chain) was captured by sequencing in a study of vaccination and CD4 T cells after COVID-19. Study-wide results and limits: Investigators enrolled relatively few convalescent patients and included no early post-infection timepoints.

The Oncomine TCR Beta short-read assay was what sequenced the DNA obtained from cultured CD4+ T cells. Genomic DNA was taken out of cultured CD4+ T cells by extraction. TCRdb recomputed calls from the PCR reads with MiXCR, one row per CDR3 protein. In the table there are some 11,000 distinct CDR3 sequences, roughly 37% of which are singletons. In regard to this clonotype: Its antigen is unidentified.

Treatment indicated: roughly 11-day PBMC culture with coronavirus spike peptide pools or control peptides (ViraFEST assay). V was shortened by 2 bases and J by 4 bases, with 12 bases between the two germline ends. The CDR3 consists of 14 residues. CDR1 is SGHRS and CDR2 is YFSETQ in the germline V gene. The specimen was CD4+ T cells from blood, cultured in vitro. The clonotype originates from a human donor who had recovered from COVID-19. V is TRBV5-1 and J is TRBJ1-2; maybe TRBD1 (6 bases). The CDR3 DNA is TGCGCCAGCAGCTTTGGGGGGCTCGCCTATGGCTACACCTTC. Translating it yields CASSFGGLAYGYTF.